This T cell receptor (beta chain) emerged from a study of cytomegalovirus exposure and HLA in healthy donors. Study summary: In a previous analysis, 95 million to 130 million unique TCR beta sequences were found from some 180 million T cells. Study observations and caveats: Relative to equally common others, HLA-associated TCR beta chains showed greater clonal expansion in a later analysis.

Primers included in the PCR were 60 Vbeta and 13 Jbeta primers. Libraries were prepared by immunoSEQ multiplex PCR; TCRdb keeps only in-frame clonotypes and omits some of them. The sample yields about 160,000 clones, nearly 80% seen once. The V gene lost 4 bases and the J gene lost 4 bases, with 14 bases spanning the gap. The CDR3 covers 15 residues. CDR1 is SEHNR and CDR2 is FQNEAQ in the germline V gene (reference sequence). Regarding this clone: Antigen unknown.

This rearrangement joins TRBV7-9 to TRBJ1-3, with D tentatively TRBD1 (6 bases). Sequenced input: PBMCs. The sequence derives from a man between 18 and 35 years old in good health and CMV-seropositive. This chain's CDR3 is CASSYTQGAGNTIYF. The CDR3 bases are TGTGCCAGCAGCTACACACAGGGTGCGGGAAACACCATATATTTT. Using reference TRBV7-9 and TRBJ1-3 for the parts outside the CDR3, the full variable domain is DTGVSQNPRHKITKRGQNVTFRCDPISEHNRLYWYRQTLGQGPEFLTYFQNEAQLEKSRLLSDRFSAERPKGSFSTLEIQRTEQGDSAMYLCASSYTQGAGNTIYFGEGSWLTVV.